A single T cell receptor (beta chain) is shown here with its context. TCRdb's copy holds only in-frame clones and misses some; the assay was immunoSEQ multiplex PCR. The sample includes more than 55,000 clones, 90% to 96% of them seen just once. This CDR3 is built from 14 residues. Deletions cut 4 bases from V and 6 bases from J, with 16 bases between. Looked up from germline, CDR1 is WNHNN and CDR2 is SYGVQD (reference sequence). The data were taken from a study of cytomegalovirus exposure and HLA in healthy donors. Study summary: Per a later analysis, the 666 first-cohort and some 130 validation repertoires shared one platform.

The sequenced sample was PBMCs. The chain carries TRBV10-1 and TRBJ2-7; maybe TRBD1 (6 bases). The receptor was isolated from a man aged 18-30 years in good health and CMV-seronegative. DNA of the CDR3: TGCGCCAGCAGTGTGACCAAAACAGGGAGCGAGCAGTACTTC. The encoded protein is CASSVTKTGSEQYF.